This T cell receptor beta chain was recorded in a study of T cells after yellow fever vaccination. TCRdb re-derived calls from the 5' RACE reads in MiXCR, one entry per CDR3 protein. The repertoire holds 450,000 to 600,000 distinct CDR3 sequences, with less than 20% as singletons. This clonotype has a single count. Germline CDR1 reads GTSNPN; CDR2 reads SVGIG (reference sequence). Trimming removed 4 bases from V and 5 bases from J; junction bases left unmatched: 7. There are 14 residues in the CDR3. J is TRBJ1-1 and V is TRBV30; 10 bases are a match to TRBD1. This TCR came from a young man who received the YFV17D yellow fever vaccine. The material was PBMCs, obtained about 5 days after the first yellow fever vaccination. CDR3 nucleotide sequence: TGTGCCTGGAACCCCGGACAGGGGGGGACTGAAGCTTTCTTT. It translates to CAWNPGQGGTEAFF.